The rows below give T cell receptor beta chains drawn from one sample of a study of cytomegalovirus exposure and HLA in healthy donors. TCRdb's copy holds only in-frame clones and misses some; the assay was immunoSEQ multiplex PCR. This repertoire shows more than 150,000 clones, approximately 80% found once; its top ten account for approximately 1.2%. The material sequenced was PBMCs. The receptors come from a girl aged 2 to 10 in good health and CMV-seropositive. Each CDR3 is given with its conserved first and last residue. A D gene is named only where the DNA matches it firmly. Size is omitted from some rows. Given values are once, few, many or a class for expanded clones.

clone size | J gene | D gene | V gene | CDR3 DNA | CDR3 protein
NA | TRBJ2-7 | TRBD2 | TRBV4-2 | TGTGCCAGCAGCAAAGCTAGCGGGAGTCGTTACGAGCAGTACTTC | CASSKASGSRYEQYF
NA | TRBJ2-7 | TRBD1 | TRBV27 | TGTGCCAGAATGACCCAGGACAGGCTGTCTTACTTCGCCTACGAGCAGTACTTC | CARMTQDRLSYFAYEQYF
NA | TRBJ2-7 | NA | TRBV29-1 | TGCAGCGTTGGGGGCTGGGCGGCCCAGGTCGAGCAGTACTTC | CSVGGWAAQVEQYF
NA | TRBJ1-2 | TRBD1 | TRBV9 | TGTGCCAGCAGCGTAGAGGACAGGGTAAACTATGGCTACACCTTC | CASSVEDRVNYGYTF
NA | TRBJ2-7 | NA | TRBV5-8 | TGTGCCAGCAGCTTGGCCACTCCCGGCGAGCAGTACTTC | CASSLATPGEQYF
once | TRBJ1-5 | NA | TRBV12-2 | TGTGCAAGTCGCTTAGTGCTGACAGGGTGTAATCAGCCCCAGCATTTT | CASRLVLTGCNQPQHF
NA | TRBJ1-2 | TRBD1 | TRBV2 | TGTGCCAGCAGTGGTTTGCAGGGGGATGGCTACACCTTC | CASSGLQGDGYTF
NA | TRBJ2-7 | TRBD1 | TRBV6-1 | TGTGCCAGCAGCGCTACGGGACAGAGCTCCTACGAGCAGTACTTC | CASSATGQSSYEQYF
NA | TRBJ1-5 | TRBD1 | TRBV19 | TGTGCCAGTGCGGGACAGGGGGCGGGCAATCAGCCCCAGCATTTT | CASAGQGAGNQPQHF
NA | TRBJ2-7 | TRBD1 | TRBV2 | TGTGCCAGCAGTGCTGACAGGGGATTGGTCTACGAGCAGTACTTC | CASSADRGLVYEQYF
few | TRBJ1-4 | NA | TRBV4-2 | TGTGCCAGCAGCCAAGATCTATTGGGGCAGGAATCTAATGAAAAACTGTTTTTT | CASSQDLLGQESNEKLFF
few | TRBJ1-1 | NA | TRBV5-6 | TGTGCCAGCACCCCTGTAGACACAGGTACTGAAGCTTTCTTT | CASTPVDTGTEAFF
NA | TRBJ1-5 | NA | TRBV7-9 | TGTGCCAGCAGCTTAGGGGAGAGCAATCAGCCCCAGCATTTT | CASSLGESNQPQHF
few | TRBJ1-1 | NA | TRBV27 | TGTGCCAGCAGCGGACAGTTGAACACTGAAGCTTTCTTT | CASSGQLNTEAFF
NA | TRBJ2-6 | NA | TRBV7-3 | TGTGCCAGCAGCCGGCCAGTCGGGGGATCTGGGGCCAACGTCCTGACTTTC | CASSRPVGGSGANVLTF
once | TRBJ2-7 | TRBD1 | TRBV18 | TGTGCCAGCTCACCTGGGACAGGGGGTTGGGATTACGAGCAGTACTTC | CASSPGTGGWDYEQYF
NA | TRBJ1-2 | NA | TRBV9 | TGTGCCAGCAGCCGGGGGTCCTCGTATGGCTACACCTTC | CASSRGSSYGYTF
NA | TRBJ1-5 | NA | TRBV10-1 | TGCGCCAGCAGTGAGAATATCGATCAGCCCCAGCATTTT | CASSENIDQPQHF
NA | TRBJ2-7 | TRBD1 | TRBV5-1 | TGCGCCAGCAGCTTGGCAGGACAGGGGGCCCCCACCTACGAGCAGTACTTC | CASSLAGQGAPTYEQYF
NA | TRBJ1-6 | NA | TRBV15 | TGTGCCACCAGCAGAGACAGGGAATCTGGACCCCTCCACTTT | CATSRDRESGPLHF
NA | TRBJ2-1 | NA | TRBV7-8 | TGTGCCAGCAGCTTAACCCTAGTCCATGAGCAGTTCTTC | CASSLTLVHEQFF
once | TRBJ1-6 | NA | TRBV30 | TGTGCCTGGAGTTGGTTAGAGGGAGCCTCACCCCTCCACTTT | CAWSWLEGASPLHF
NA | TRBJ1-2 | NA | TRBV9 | TGTGCCAGCAGCGCCTCGGGGGGGCGCCCCTATGGCTACACCTTC | CASSASGGRPYGYTF
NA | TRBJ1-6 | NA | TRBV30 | TGTGCCTGGAGCAGGGCTTCACCCCTCCACTTT | CAWSRASPLHF
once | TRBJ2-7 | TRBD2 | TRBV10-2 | TGCGCCAGCAGTGGTGGGACTAGACTCTACGAGCAGTACTTC | CASSGGTRLYEQYF
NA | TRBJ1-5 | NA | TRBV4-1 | TGCGCCAGCAGCCAAGTAGGGGGACCAAGCAATCAGCCCCAGCATTTT | CASSQVGGPSNQPQHF
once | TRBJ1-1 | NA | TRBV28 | TGTGCCAGCAGTTTTCCGGAGGGGTGTGAAGCTTTCTTT | CASSFPEGCEAFF
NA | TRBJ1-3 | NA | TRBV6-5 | TGTGCCAGCAGTTCCCCTAGTTTAACTGGAAACACCATATATTTT | CASSSPSLTGNTIYF
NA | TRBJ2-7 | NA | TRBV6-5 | TGTGCCAGCAGTTACTCGGCGGCAGACAGCTACGAGCAGTACTTC | CASSYSAADSYEQYF
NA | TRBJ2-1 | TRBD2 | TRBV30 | TGTGCCTGGAGTGCACTAGCGGAGGTCAATGAGCAGTTCTTC | CAWSALAEVNEQFF
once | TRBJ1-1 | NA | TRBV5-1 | TGCGCCAGCAGCTTGGGGGGGGGATCGGTCACTGAAGCTTTCTTT | CASSLGGGSVTEAFF
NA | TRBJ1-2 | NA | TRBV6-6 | TGTGCCAGTTTCAGGGAGGCCGGGTATGGCTACACCTTC | CASFREAGYGYTF
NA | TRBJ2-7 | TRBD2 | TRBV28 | TGTGCCAGCAGTCGTGGACTAGCCCAGGACGAATACGAGCAGTACTTC | CASSRGLAQDEYEQYF